This TCR beta chain was captured by sequencing in a study of blood T cell repertoires in COVID-19. Study summary: Researchers got acute and convalescent COVID-19 samples from the United States, Italy and Spain. PBMCs, B-cell-depleted T cells, or T cells were the source of the cDNA or gDNA that made up the material.

Per the original methods: Amplification of reference gene primers was used by the study to estimate nucleated cell counts. Here immunoSEQ multiplex PCR was the method, and the copy in TCRdb shows in-frame clones only, minus some. V and J calls and clone size are as listed in that table; D and trimming were resolved from the DNA. The repertoire includes about 250,000 clones, about nine tenths of them detected once, and less than 3% sits in the top ten. The sequencing input was peripheral blood. This TCR was recovered from a woman in her twenties or thirties with active or convalescent COVID-19.

In DNA, the CDR3 is TGTGCCATTTCCGGGACAGGGGAGAATGGCTACACCTTC. Its translation is CAISGTGENGYTF. V gene TRBV28 combines with J gene TRBJ1-2, with 10 bases matching TRBD1. This CDR3 region has 13 residues. The V and J ends lost 10 bases and 6 bases, in that order; junction bases with no gene match: 8. Germline V gene data show CDR1 as MDHEN and CDR2 as SYDVKM.